The 21 T cell receptor beta chains listed next were all sequenced from one sample in a study of vaccination effects on CD4 cells after COVID-19. Method: immunoSEQ multiplex PCR; TCRdb's copy keeps in-frame clones and lacks some. The sample contains about 13,000 clones, around 73% of which appear only once. No antigen is known for these receptors. The ViraFEST assay expanded antigen-specific CD4+ T cells with viral peptide pools before sequencing. Isolating CD4+ T cells followed less than 11 days of culture. Infection with SARS-CoV-2 occurred in the person between March and December 2020, and PCR confirmed it. BNT162b2 vaccine or mRNA-1273 vaccine was given to participants in two doses. The sequencing used CD4+ T cells from PBMCs cultured with HCoV-NL63 spike peptides, collected after COVID-19 vaccination. The receptor set was obtained from a human donor who had a prior SARS-CoV-2 infection.

The CDR3 sequence: CASHGAGALFEEQYF. The CDR3 DNA reads as TGCGCCAGCCATGGCGCGGGCGCCCTATTTGAAGAGCAGTACTTC. The genes are TRBV5-1 and TRBJ2-7, with TRBD2 as a possible D gene (5 bases). Germline CDR1 reads SGHRS; CDR2 reads YFSETQ. The CDR3 length is 15 residues. Between the trimmed V and J ends, which lost 7 bases and 7 bases, there was a span of 24 bases.

The chain is built from TRBV5-1 and TRBJ2-2; D ambiguous. V lost 0 bases to trimming and J lost 2 bases, with 5 bases between them. The CDR3 spans 14 residues. From germline, CDR1 is SGHRS and CDR2 YFSETQ. This chain's CDR3 is CASSLGQNTGELFF. The CDR3 bases are TGCGCCAGCAGCTTGGGCCAAAACACCGGGGAGCTGTTTTTT.

This chain connects TRBV30 to TRBJ1-6; D perhaps matches TRBD1 (6 bases). This CDR3 is built from 14 residues. Trimming pared 2 bases from V and 6 bases from J, leaving 11 bases between. Looked up from germline, CDR1 is GTSNPN and CDR2 is SVGIG (reference sequence). CDR3 DNA: TGTGCCTGGAGTTTCGGGACATTTAATTCACCCCTCCACTTT. The encoded protein is CAWSFGTFNSPLHF.

V is TRBV18 and J is TRBJ2-2, with D perhaps matching TRBD1 or TRBD2 (5 bases each). This CDR3 contains 16 residues. V dropped 6 bases and J dropped 0 bases, with 14 bases sitting between them. CDR1 and CDR2 (germline): KGHSH, LQKENI. In nucleotides, the CDR3 is TGTGCCAGCTCCTCCGGGACGGCATCGAACACCGGGGAGCTGTTTTTT. This sequence encodes CASSSGTASNTGELFF.

J is TRBJ2-2 and V is TRBV11-3, with TRBD2 matching over 11 bases. Trimming cost V 5 bases and J 2 bases; bases outside gene matches: 4. The CDR3 totals 16 residues. The germline V gene has CDR1 SGHNT and CDR2 YENEEA. CDR3 in amino acids: CASSPGTSGNTGELFF. As DNA, the CDR3 is TGTGCCAGCAGCCCAGGGACTAGCGGAAACACCGGGGAGCTGTTTTTT.

The chain carries TRBV4-1 and TRBJ1-2; a possible D gene is TRBD1 (5 bases). The CDR3 covers 15 residues. Deletions cut 0 bases from V and 4 bases from J, with 12 bases between. CDR1 and CDR2 (germline): MGHRA, YSYEKL. CDR3: CASSQEGGTPYGYTF. DNA of the CDR3: TGCGCCAGCAGCCAAGAAGGCGGGACGCCCTATGGCTACACCTTC.

A few counts support this clone. The V and J genes are TRBV19 and TRBJ1-5; 9 bases map to TRBD1. Trimming cost V 3 bases and J 7 bases; bases outside gene matches: 4. CDR3 length: 14 residues. Germline V gives CDR1 LNHDA, CDR2 SQIVND (reference sequence). The CDR3 nucleotides are TGTGCCAGTAGTATCCTGGACAGGGGACAGCCCCAGCATTTT. It encodes CASSILDRGQPQHF.

The chain combines TRBV5-4 with TRBJ2-5; 8 bases align to TRBD1. The CDR3 is made up of 15 amino acids. Germline trimming cut 4 bases from V and 5 bases from J; bases unmatched to any gene: 10. Germline V lookup: CDR1 SGHNT, CDR2 YYREEE (reference sequence). The CDR3 sequence is CASSPPGQVQETQYF. CDR3 sequence (DNA): TGTGCCAGCAGCCCACCGGGACAGGTGCAGGAGACCCAGTACTTC.

The J gene is TRBJ2-5, the V gene TRBV7-6, with TRBD2 matching 8 bases. The trim removed 2 bases at V and 1 base at J, leaving 9 bases unmatched. The CDR3 is made up of 17 amino acids. The V gene's germline CDR1 is SGHVS and CDR2 FNYEAQ. The CDR3 reads CASSLWPRGGSQETQYF. The CDR3 DNA is TGTGCCAGCAGCTTATGGCCCCGGGGGGGGAGCCAAGAGACCCAGTACTTC.

The gene calls are TRBV11-3 and TRBJ2-7, with 15 bases aligning to TRBD2. Unmatched junction bases numbered 6, after V lost 3 bases and J lost 6 bases. From germline, CDR1 is SGHNT and CDR2 YENEEA. There are 16 residues in the CDR3. The CDR3 bases are TGTGCCAGCAGCTTTTCGGGACTAGCGGGAGGTAGCGAGCAGTACTTC. It specifies CASSFSGLAGGSEQYF. The whole variable domain, remainder taken from reference TRBV11-3 and TRBJ2-7, is EAGVVQSPRYKIIEKKQPVAFWCNPISGHNTLYWYLQNLGQGPELLIRYENEEAVDDSQLPKDRFSAERLKGVDSTLKIQPAELGDSAVYLCASSFSGLAGGSEQYFGPGTRLTVT.

The chain couples TRBV7-8 to TRBJ2-7; D unresolved. V shed 0 bases and J shed 0 bases, with 9 bases lying between them. In germline, CDR1 is SGHVS, CDR2 FQNEAQ. The CDR3 has 15 residues. The CDR3 bases are TGTGCCAGCAGCTTAGCAACCTTTAGCTCCTACGAGCAGTACTTC. This translates into CASSLATFSSYEQYF.

This clone showed up just once. The rearrangement links TRBV3-1 (or the pseudogene TRBV3-2) to TRBJ1-2, with 7 bases aligning to TRBD1. Germline lookup yields CDR1 LGHDT and CDR2 YNNKEL (reference sequence). Trimming cost V 6 bases and J 2 bases; bases outside gene matches: 9. This CDR3 is built from 15 residues. This chain's CDR3 is CASSPGGQLNYGYTF. The CDR3, as DNA: TGTGCCAGCAGTCCTGGGGGACAGTTAAACTATGGCTACACCTTC.

This chain joins TRBV5-6 and TRBJ1-4, with a weak D call TRBD1 (5 bases). The ends were cut back, 3 bases at V and 2 bases at J, with 11 bases in the middle. This CDR3 spans 15 amino acids. Germline CDR1 reads SGHDT; CDR2 reads YYEEEE. The CDR3 loop is CASSSGPTTNEKLFF. As DNA, the CDR3 is TGTGCCAGCAGCTCGGGACCAACGACTAATGAAAAACTGTTTTTT.

V is TRBV5-6 and J is TRBJ1-2, with D unresolved. The CDR3 length is 13 residues. With 1 base removed from V and 8 bases from J, the gap between germline ends came to 12 bases. The germline V gene has CDR1 SGHDT and CDR2 YYEEEE. CDR3 nucleotides: TGTGCCAGCAGCTTGTACCGGGCCCCAGGCTACACCTTC. Its translation is CASSLYRAPGYTF.

The chain has TRBV7-8 and TRBJ1-1, with a weak D call TRBD1 (5 bases). Trimming removed 5 bases from V and 4 bases from J, with 20 bases in between. The CDR3 has 16 amino acids. Germline CDR1 reads SGHVS; CDR2 reads FQNEAQ. CDR3 in DNA: TGTGCCAGCAGCGCCTGGGGCCGGGGTGAGGGCACTGAAGCTTTCTTT. This sequence encodes CASSAWGRGEGTEAFF.

The chain uses TRBV2 and TRBJ2-2; D unclear. CDR1 and CDR2 (germline): SNHLY, FYNNEI. The CDR3 loop spans 13 amino acids. Trimming stripped 8 bases from V and 3 bases from J, with 10 bases between. CDR3 bases: TGTGCCAGCGGTCGGTCACACACCGGGGAGCTGTTTTTT. Translated: CASGRSHTGELFF.

The rearrangement links TRBV6-1 to TRBJ2-7; possible D gene TRBD2, 6 bases. The V gene's germline CDR1 is MNHNS and CDR2 SASEGT. Trimming cost V 1 base and J 2 bases, with 24 bases left between them. The length of the CDR3 is 19 residues. CDR3 bases: TGTGCCAGCAGTGAAGGGCTCGTGGTTGCGGCGGGACCCACCTACGAGCAGTACTTC. Amino acid sequence: CASSEGLVVAAGPTYEQYF.

This clone appeared a few times. The rearrangement links TRBV4-3 to TRBJ2-5, with 7 bases aligning to TRBD1. V lost 3 bases, J lost 4 bases, and 8 bases stayed unmatched. Per germline, CDR1 LGHNA and CDR2 YSLEER. The CDR3 is 15 amino acids. The CDR3 is CASSQTLGDRETQYF. CDR3 nucleotide sequence: TGCGCCAGCAGCCAGACCTTAGGGGACAGAGAGACCCAGTACTTC.

The chain combines TRBV3-1 (or the pseudogene TRBV3-2) with TRBJ2-2; no reliable D call. Trimming removed 0 bases at V and 0 bases at J, with 5 bases between. The CDR3 is made up of 15 amino acids. Per germline, CDR1 LGHDT and CDR2 YNNKEL (reference sequence). CDR3 in amino acids: CASSQEMANTGELFF. CDR3 sequence (DNA): TGTGCCAGCAGCCAAGAAATGGCGAACACCGGGGAGCTGTTTTTT.

The V and J genes are TRBV24-1 and TRBJ2-5, with 8 positions matching TRBD2. There are 15 residues in the CDR3. The V gene's germline CDR1 is KGHDR and CDR2 SFDVKD. V was clipped by 5 bases and J by 1 base; unmatched bases: 5. CDR3 in DNA: TGTGCCACCAGTGCACCTAGCGGGCTCCAAGAGACCCAGTACTTC. It yields the protein CATSAPSGLQETQYF.

V and J are TRBV30 and TRBJ1-2; D remains unclear. The CDR3 contains 11 residues. Germline assignment: CDR1 GTSNPN and CDR2 SVGIG (reference sequence). V lost 5 bases to trimming and J lost 4 bases, with 8 bases between them. The CDR3 here is CAWGPSYGYTF. CDR3 DNA: TGTGCCTGGGGACCGAGCTATGGCTACACCTTC.